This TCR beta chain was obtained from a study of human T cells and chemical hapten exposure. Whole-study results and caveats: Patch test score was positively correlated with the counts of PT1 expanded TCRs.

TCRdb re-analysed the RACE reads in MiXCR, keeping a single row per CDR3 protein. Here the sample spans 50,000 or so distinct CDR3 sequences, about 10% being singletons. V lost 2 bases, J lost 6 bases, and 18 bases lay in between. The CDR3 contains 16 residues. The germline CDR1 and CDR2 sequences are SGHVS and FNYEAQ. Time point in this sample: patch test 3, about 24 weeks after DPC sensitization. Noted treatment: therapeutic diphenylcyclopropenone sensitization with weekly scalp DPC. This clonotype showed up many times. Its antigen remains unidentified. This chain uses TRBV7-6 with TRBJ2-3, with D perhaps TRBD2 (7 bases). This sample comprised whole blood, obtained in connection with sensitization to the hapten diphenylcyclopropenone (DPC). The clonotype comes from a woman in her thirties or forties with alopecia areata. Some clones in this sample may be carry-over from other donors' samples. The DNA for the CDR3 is TGTGCCAGCAGCTTACGGCGGGGGCCTACCGAGGATACGCAGTATTTT. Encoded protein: CASSLRRGPTEDTQYF.